Listed here are 16 T cell receptor beta chains from one sample, sequenced in a study of CD8+CD57+ T cells in acquired aplastic anemia (dated by TCRdb to the late 2010s). Patients chosen for sequencing had shown expansion of CD8+CD57+ cells by flow cytometry. Reads for this sample came from an Illumina HiSeq 2000. Genomic DNA served as template for TCR beta VDJ combination and CDR3 sequence profiling. The raw public data were reprocessed by TCRdb itself: fastp quality trimming at Q25, MiXCR clonotype calling, in-frame beta chains only. CDR3 protein sequences are deduplicated, and each keeps its most common genes and DNA. The sample table contains about 180,000 distinct CDR3 sequences; only one count was recorded for about half of them. About 1.8% of the sample rests with the top ten. Sequencing input: sorted CD4+, CD8+, or CD8+CD57+ T cells (not recorded which) from PBMCs. The origin of the receptors is a human donor with aplastic anemia.

The sample holds a few counts of this clonotype. This could be a read error, since a much larger clone is one nucleotide away. The chain recombines TRBV12-3 or TRBV12-4 with TRBJ1-5; no definite D call. Trimming took off 1 base at V and 4 bases at J, with 11 bases between the two ends. This CDR3 region has 15 residues. CDR3 bases: TGTGCCAGCAGTTTAGTGCAGGCTGGGAATCAGCCCCAGCATTTT. Translated: CASSLVQAGNQPQHF.

On this clonotype: This could be a read error, since a much larger clone is one nucleotide away. V usage is TRBV19 and J usage is TRBJ2-7, with 7 bases identical to TRBD1. This CDR3 spans 14 amino acids. Germline CDR1 reads LNHDA; CDR2 reads SQIVND (reference sequence). The CDR3 protein is CASSMVGGSYEQHF. The CDR3 DNA reads TGTGCCAGTAGTATGGTAGGGGGCTCCTACGAGCAGCACTTC. Variable domain in full (rest from reference TRBV19 and TRBJ2-7): DGGITQSPKYLFRKEGQNVTLSCEQNLNHDAMYWYRQDPGQGLRLIYYSQIVNDFQKGDIAEGYSVSREKKESFPLTVTSAQKNPTAFYLCASSMVGGSYEQHFGPGTRLTVT.

At least ten counts were recorded for this clonotype. The chain joins TRBV5-8 to TRBJ2-2; D is tentatively TRBD1 or TRBD2 (6 bases each). V was shortened by 4 bases and J by 7 bases, with 14 bases between the two germline ends. The germline CDR1 and CDR2 sequences are SGHTS and YDEGEE. The CDR3 covers 14 residues. The CDR3 reads CASSPGARHGELFF. The CDR3 DNA follows: TGTGCCAGCAGCCCGGGGGCCCGACACGGGGAGCTGTTTTTT.

The CDR3 here is CASSGQIEETQYF. CDR3 bases: TGTGCCAGCAGTGGGCAGATTGAAGAGACCCAGTACTTC. The chain is built from TRBV12-3 or TRBV12-4 and TRBJ2-5; D is unresolved. Trimming took off 5 bases at V and 3 bases at J, with 10 bases between the two ends. CDR3 length: 13 amino acids.

For this clonotype: The CDR3 does not close with the conserved phenylalanine or tryptophan, likely indicating a read error. This chain connects TRBV2 to TRBJ1-5; D not resolved. The V gene's germline CDR1 is SNHLY and CDR2 FYNNEI. The V end was cut by 5 bases, the J end by 0 bases, with 2 bases between. The CDR3 covers 12 residues. Written as DNA, the CDR3 is TGTGCCAGCAGTTATAGCAATCAGCCCCAGCATCTT. It specifies CASSYSNQPQHL.

The table lists this clonotype with many counts. The chain couples TRBV6-4 to TRBJ2-3; 8 bases agree with TRBD2. The CDR3 spans 15 residues. V was clipped by 6 bases and J by 4 bases; unmatched bases: 9. Germline CDR1 and CDR2: MRHNA and SNTAGT. In nucleotides, the CDR3 is TGTGCCAGCAGACAAAGCGGGAGTAGTGCAGATACGCAGTATTTT. Translated, it gives CASRQSGSSADTQYF.

This clonotype was recorded once. A read error may be the cause here, since a much bigger clone is one base away. J is TRBJ1-2 and V is TRBV11-2, with a possible D match to TRBD1 (5 bases). This CDR3 has 13 residues. Germline CDR1 reads SGHAT; CDR2 reads FQNNGV. CDR3 sequence (DNA): TGTGCCAGCGGCTTAGAGCCGGGGCATGGCTACACCTTC. Its protein product is CASGLEPGHGYTF. Full variable domain (outside the CDR3, taken from reference TRBV11-2 and TRBJ1-2): EAGVAQSPRYKIIEKRQSVAFWCNPISGHATLYWYQQILGQGPKLLIQFQNNGVVDDSQLPKDRFSAERLKGVDSTLKIQPAKLEDSAVYLCASGLEPGHGYTFGSGTRLTVV.

The V call is TRBV2, the J call TRBJ2-7; possible D gene TRBD1, 5 bases. Per the germline V gene, CDR1 is SNHLY and CDR2 is FYNNEI. The CDR3 consists of 13 residues. V was cut by 5 bases and J by 3 bases, with 11 bases left in between. CDR3 loop: CASSLLGDYEQYF. The CDR3 DNA sequence: TGTGCCAGCAGTTTATTAGGGGACTACGAGCAGTACTTC.

The gene calls are TRBV25-1 and TRBJ1-5; 9 bases match TRBD1. V lost 6 bases to trimming and J lost 6 bases; unmatched junction nucleotides: 3. Germline assignment: CDR1 MGHDK and CDR2 SYGVNS. This CDR3 contains 13 residues. The CDR3 loop is CASRDRGAQPQHF. The CDR3, as DNA: TGTGCCAGCAGGGACAGGGGTGCTCAGCCCCAGCATTTT. The full variable domain, in which reference TRBV25-1 and TRBJ1-5 provide the parts outside the CDR3, is EADIYQTPRYLVIGTGKKITLECSQTMGHDKMYWYQQDPGMELHLIHYSYGVNSTEKGDLSSESTVSRIRTEHFPLTLESARPSHTSQYLCASRDRGAQPQHFGDGTRLSIL.

The chain couples TRBV10-1 to TRBJ2-7, with 10 bases that match TRBD2. CDR1 and CDR2 (germline): WNHNN, SYGVQD (reference sequence). Trimming removed 5 bases from V and 5 bases from J; junction bases left unmatched: 12. This CDR3 has 16 residues. The CDR3: CASSQTNSGRAHEQYF. The CDR3 region has the DNA TGCGCCAGCAGTCAAACGAACAGCGGGAGGGCCCACGAGCAGTACTTC.

This clonotype has at least ten counts. The J gene is TRBJ2-7, the V gene TRBV7-2, with D perhaps matching TRBD2 (6 bases). Germline-derived CDR1 and CDR2 are SGHTA and FQGNSA. This CDR3 contains 15 residues. The germline V and J ends were trimmed by 5 bases and 2 bases, with 16 bases remaining between them. In nucleotides, the CDR3 is TGTGCCAGCAGCAGTCTAGCGCGAACTACCTACGAGCAGTACTTC. Residues: CASSSLARTTYEQYF.

The table lists this clonotype with many counts. The chain uses TRBV18 and TRBJ2-5; D remains unclear. The CDR3 sequence is 15 residues long. Germline CDR1 is KGHSH and CDR2 is LQKENI. Trimming cost V 0 bases and J 3 bases, with 11 bases left between them. In nucleotides, the CDR3 is TGTGCCAGCTCACCACCGTTCAAGGCCAAAGAGACCCAGTACTTC. It translates to CASSPPFKAKETQYF.

The chain combines TRBV10-3 with TRBJ1-2, with D maybe TRBD1 (6 bases). This CDR3 is 10 amino acids long. V was cut by 10 bases and J by 7 bases, with 10 bases left in between. From germline, CDR1 is ENHRY and CDR2 SYGVKD. CDR3 sequence: CATAQGGYTF. The CDR3 nucleotides read TGTGCCACTGCACAGGGTGGCTACACCTTC.

This clonotype came up once. V and J are TRBV2 and TRBJ2-3; tentative D call: TRBD1 (5 bases). Germline V gene lookup returns CDR1 SNHLY and CDR2 FYNNEI. This CDR3 region has 14 residues. V shed 6 bases and J shed 6 bases, with 16 bases lying between them. This CDR3 is CASSRASVTDTQYF. CDR3 nucleotides: TGTGCCAGCAGCAGGGCCTCGGTCACGGATACGCAGTATTTT.

The sample holds many counts of this clonotype. The CDR3 DNA sequence: TGCGCCAGCAGCTTTCAGGGGAGTGAGCAGTTCTTC. Translated: CASSFQGSEQFF. This chain connects TRBV5-1 to TRBJ2-1; D is perhaps TRBD1 (6 bases). Germline V gene sequence: CDR1 SGHRS, CDR2 YFSETQ. This CDR3 comprises 12 residues. V lost 2 bases and J lost 9, with 9 bases in between.

This clonotype came up many times. The V gene is TRBV6-1, the J gene TRBJ2-3; 10 bases fit TRBD2. In germline, CDR1 is MNHNS, CDR2 SASEGT. This CDR3 is 16 amino acids long. Unmatched junction bases numbered 6, after V lost 5 bases and J lost 1 base. The CDR3: CASSKIAGGGTDTQYF. The DNA for the CDR3 is TGTGCCAGCAGTAAGATAGCGGGAGGCGGCACAGATACGCAGTATTTT.